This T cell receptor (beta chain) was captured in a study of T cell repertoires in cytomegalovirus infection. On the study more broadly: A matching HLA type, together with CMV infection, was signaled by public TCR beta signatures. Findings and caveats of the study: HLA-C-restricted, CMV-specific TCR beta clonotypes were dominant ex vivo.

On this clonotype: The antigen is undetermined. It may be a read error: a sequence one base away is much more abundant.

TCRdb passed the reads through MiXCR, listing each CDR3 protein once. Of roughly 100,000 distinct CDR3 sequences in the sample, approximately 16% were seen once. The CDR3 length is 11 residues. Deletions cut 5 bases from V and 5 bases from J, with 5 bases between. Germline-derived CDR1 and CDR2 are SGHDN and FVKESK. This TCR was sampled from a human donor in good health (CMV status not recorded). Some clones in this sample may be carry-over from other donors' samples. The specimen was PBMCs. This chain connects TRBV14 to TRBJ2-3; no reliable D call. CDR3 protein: CASSYIDTQYF. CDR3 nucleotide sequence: TGTGCCAGCAGCTACATAGATACGCAGTATTTT.